Described below is a single T cell receptor (beta chain) sequence and its context. These data belong to a study of blood T cell repertoires in COVID-19. Clones were read by immunoSEQ multiplex PCR, and TCRdb kept only the in-frame ones, dropping some. The sample includes around 130,000 clones, 70% to 90% of them seen just once. Ages ranged from roughly 18 to 100 years, with residence in about two dozen US areas. Germline V gene sequence: CDR1 SGHVS, CDR2 FQNEAQ. Trimming cost V 7 bases and J 4 bases; bases outside gene matches: 6. This CDR3 comprises 14 residues. The rearrangement links TRBV7-8 to TRBJ2-1; 8 bases agree with TRBD2. The sequenced sample was PBMCs or T cells enriched from blood (not recorded which). The TCR originated in a woman aged 45-60 years with acute COVID-19. Here the CDR3 reads CASTIGRGYNEQFF. The DNA of the CDR3 is TGTGCCAGCACCATCGGGAGGGGGTACAATGAGCAGTTCTTC.